A single sample gave rise to the 3 T cell receptor beta chains below, sequenced in a study of T cell responses to AZD1222 COVID-19 vaccine. Clones were read by immunoSEQ multiplex PCR, and TCRdb kept only the in-frame ones, dropping some. Of 180,000 or so clones listed, roughly 89% are singletons. Sequenced here: peripheral blood, sampled on day 0 of AZD1222 vaccination. The receptors stem from an adult in good health.

The rearrangement uses TRBV24-1 and TRBJ2-7, with D maybe TRBD2 (6 bases). Germline CDR1 KGHDR, CDR2 SFDVKD. V shed 4 bases and J shed 0 bases, with 6 bases lying between them. The CDR3 runs to 13 residues. CDR3 sequence reads: CATSDGSSYEQYF. The CDR3 nucleotides are TGTGCCACCAGTGACGGGAGCTCCTACGAGCAGTACTTC.

The count of this clone is one. The chain joins TRBV14 to TRBJ1-2; TRBD1 might be the D (5 bases). Trimming cost V 0 bases and J 5 bases, with 13 bases left between them. Germline CDR1 is SGHDN and CDR2 is FVKESK. The CDR3 contains 15 residues. The CDR3, as DNA: TGTGCCAGCAGCCAAGACTCGGGGGTGACTTATGGCTACACCTTC. Protein sequence: CASSQDSGVTYGYTF.

The chain uses TRBV27 and TRBJ1-1; D gene unclear. CDR1 and CDR2 from the germline V gene are MNHEY and SMNVEV (reference sequence). Trimming removed 5 bases from V and 5 bases from J, with 18 bases in between. The CDR3 loop spans 15 amino acids. The chain's CDR3 is CASSNLPLGKTEAFF. The CDR3 coding sequence is TGTGCCAGCAGTAATTTGCCCCTCGGTAAAACTGAAGCTTTCTTT.